Following are 5 T cell receptor beta chains from one sample sequenced in a study of T-cell memory formation after mild COVID-19. Each CDR3 protein gets one entry after TCRdb re-called the 5' RACE reads with MiXCR. This sample yields about half a million distinct CDR3 sequences, of which 15% to 20% are seen a single time; about 12% belongs to the top ten. Specimen: PBMCs or a T cell subset sorted from them (not recorded which). The receptor source for this set is an adult woman who had mild COVID-19 (a few samples of this study predate the infection). Cell type and time point are not known.

The chain carries TRBV3-1 and TRBJ1-5; D is uncertain. The germline V gene has CDR1 LGHDT and CDR2 YNNKEL (reference sequence). V was shortened by 4 bases and J by 3 bases, with 10 bases between the two germline ends. This CDR3 is 14 amino acids long. The CDR3 nucleotides read TGTGCCAGCAGCCCGATTGGGGACAATCAGCCCCAGCATTTT. Its protein product is CASSPIGDNQPQHF.

This chain uses TRBV4-3 with TRBJ2-5, with 16 bases that match TRBD2. J was trimmed by 5 bases and V by 3 bases; bases with no gene match: 12. CDR1 and CDR2 (germline): LGHNA, YSLEER. This CDR3 is built from 19 residues. The CDR3, as DNA: TGCGCCAGCAGCCAGATACAGGGGACTAGCGGGAGGGCCGGTGAGACCCAGTACTTC. Translated, it gives CASSQIQGTSGRAGETQYF.

The chain uses TRBV23-1 and TRBJ2-7; 10 bases map to TRBD2. TRBV23-1 is marked as an open reading frame, function uncertain. This CDR3 comprises 16 residues. J lost 3 bases, V lost 4 bases, and 9 bases had no gene match. The CDR3 DNA is TGCGCCAGCAGTCGGGAGCGGGAGGGCCAGAGCTACGAGCAGTACTTC. This encodes CASSREREGQSYEQYF.

This clonotype came up many times. This chain connects TRBV28 to TRBJ2-5; D remains unclear. CDR1 and CDR2 (germline): MDHEN, SYDVKM. V dropped 6 bases and J dropped 3 bases, with 17 bases sitting between them. The CDR3 loop spans 15 amino acids. The CDR3 loop reads CASRLRRLGEETQYF. The CDR3 DNA follows: TGTGCCAGCAGACTCCGACGGCTAGGTGAAGAGACCCAGTACTTC.

This clonotype turned up a few times. V gene TRBV19 combines with J gene TRBJ2-5, with 8 bases that match TRBD1. CDR1 and CDR2 (germline): LNHDA, SQIVND (reference sequence). With 5 bases clipped from V and 2 bases from J, the junction kept 10 bases outside the gene matches. The CDR3 has 16 residues. The CDR3 sequence is CASSYVQGASQETQYF. The DNA for the CDR3 is TGTGCCAGTAGTTACGTCCAGGGGGCATCTCAAGAGACCCAGTACTTC.